Shown below are 3 T cell receptor beta chains from a single sample sequenced in a study of T cell repertoires in cytomegalovirus infection. Their antigens remain unidentified. TCRdb processed the reads anew with MiXCR; each CDR3 protein has one entry. This sample has over 45,000 distinct CDR3 sequences; about a fifth occur once, and the top ten carry approximately 90%. The sequencing used CD8+ T cells from cultured PBMCs, collected from culture after CMV antigen stimulation. All receptors derive from a human donor in good health (CMV status not recorded). Some clones in this sample may be carry-over from other donors' samples.

This clonotype came up a few times. This chain uses TRBV5-1 with TRBJ2-1, with TRBD2 matching 7 bases. The CDR3 loop spans 16 amino acids. After removal of 4 bases from V and 9 bases from J, the junction contained 16 bases not matched to a gene. Germline V CDR1 and CDR2: SGHRS, YFSETQ. The CDR3 nucleotides are TGCGCCAGCAGCCCTGGCCCACAGCGGGGAACGAGTGAGCAGTTCTTC. This sequence encodes CASSPGPQRGTSEQFF.

The chain is built from TRBV11-3 and TRBJ2-3, with TRBD2 matching 13 bases. Germline loops: CDR1 SGHNT, CDR2 YENEEA. V lost 5 bases, J lost 4 bases, and 6 bases stayed unmatched. CDR3 length: 16 amino acids. CDR3 bases: TGTGCCAGCAGCCCGTTGACTAGCGGGGGGCCAGATACGCAGTATTTT. Translated, it gives CASSPLTSGGPDTQYF.

This clonotype was counted only a few times. The V and J genes are TRBV7-2 and TRBJ2-1; D is uncertain. The CDR3 runs to 12 residues. Trimming stripped 5 bases from V and 7 bases from J, with 9 bases between. Germline V gene lookup returns CDR1 SGHTA and CDR2 FQGNSA. CDR3 in amino acids: CASSPNRNEQFF. The CDR3, as DNA: TGTGCCAGCAGCCCGAATAGGAATGAGCAGTTCTTC.